Listed below are T cell receptor beta chains from one sample, sequenced in a study of control samples from healthy donors and cancer patients. Sequenced by immunoSEQ multiplex PCR; TCRdb stores in-frame clones only, minus some. The table records hundreds of thousands of clones, over 70% of them present only once. Sample: PBMCs. Receptors were obtained from a woman aged 55-69 years with lung cancer. CDR3s include the opening cysteine and the closing phenylalanine or tryptophan. A D gene is named only where the DNA matches it firmly. Clone size, where shown, is once, few, many, or a class for clones that have expanded.

len	abundance	j_gene	d_gene	v_gene	CDR3aa
14	.	TRBJ2-2	.	TRBV6-1	CASSESRMTGELFF
13	few	TRBJ1-1	TRBD1	TRBV7-8	CASSPGQGEEAFF
13	.	TRBJ2-5	TRBD1	TRBV7-9	CASSLRGLETQYF
14	.	TRBJ1-6	TRBD1	TRBV3-1/TRBV3-2	CASSLGQGNSPLHF
15	.	TRBJ1-6	.	TRBV9	CASSASRVDNSPLHF
16	once	TRBJ2-7	.	TRBV6-1	CASSEALRQEYYEQYF
15	.	TRBJ2-2	TRBD2	TRBV5-4	CASSPPSGSGGELFF
15	.	TRBJ2-5	.	TRBV19	CASSGSKQGAETQYF
14	.	TRBJ2-1	TRBD2	TRBV7-9	CASSLAGGNNEQFF
15	.	TRBJ1-1	TRBD1	TRBV7-7	CASSLDRGLCTEAFF
14	.	TRBJ2-2	.	TRBV4-1	CASSQDSVTGELFF
14	.	TRBJ2-7	.	TRBV6-5	CASTADASSYEQYF
14	.	TRBJ2-3	.	TRBV6-5	CASSYLGFTDTQYF
14	.	TRBJ1-2	.	TRBV21-1	CASSLTPLAYGYTF
17	.	TRBJ2-6	.	TRBV18	CASSPPGSLSGANVLTF
15	.	TRBJ2-7	.	TRBV5-1	CASSLVSTASYEQYF
13	few	TRBJ2-1	.	TRBV6-5	CASASWRGREQFF
15	.	TRBJ2-2	.	TRBV7-6	CASSSQVMGIGELFF
13	.	TRBJ1-6	TRBD1	TRBV10-3	CAIGGQGNSPLHF
16	.	TRBJ2-5	TRBD2	TRBV6-5	CASSYSPGGPRETQYF
16	.	TRBJ1-6	TRBD1	TRBV28	CASRRQGGFYNSPLHF
15	.	TRBJ2-2	.	TRBV14	CASSQAQGFTGELFF
14	once	TRBJ1-4	TRBD1	TRBV3-1/TRBV3-2	CASSPGQTNEKLFF
12	.	TRBJ2-7	.	TRBV7-2	CASSPWAREQYF
13	.	TRBJ1-1	.	TRBV28	CASSLKTPPEAFF
12	few	TRBJ1-5	TRBD1	TRBV24-1	CATSQGDQPQHF
13	.	TRBJ1-5	.	TRBV6-6	CASGAGVDQPQHF
15	.	TRBJ1-1	.	TRBV25-1	CASSESLTMHTEAFF
15	.	TRBJ1-1	.	TRBV5-6	CASSEYQGYDTEAFF
12	.	TRBJ2-1	.	TRBV30	CAWSKLDNEQFF
15	.	TRBJ2-3	.	TRBV7-3	CASSLGGGSGNTQYF
16	.	TRBJ2-1	TRBD2	TRBV5-1	CASSLEGTSGYNEQFF
14	.	TRBJ2-2	.	TRBV28	CASILGLSTGELFF
12	once	TRBJ2-4	.	TRBV3-1/TRBV3-2	CASSQATAFQYF
14	.	TRBJ2-7	TRBD1	TRBV10-1	CASSEGTGVYEQYF
17	once	TRBJ1-5	.	TRBV3-1/TRBV3-2	CASSPGAGRGSNQPQHF
14	.	TRBJ2-7	.	TRBV7-8	CASSLGLGDYEQYF
15	.	TRBJ2-5	TRBD2	TRBV11-1	CASSLRGGWQETQYF
15	.	TRBJ2-1	.	TRBV5-1	CASSLVGVGWDEQFF
14	few	TRBJ2-7	.	TRBV3-1/TRBV3-2	CASSLSVAPGEQYF
12	.	TRBJ1-1	TRBD1	TRBV12-3/TRBV12-4	CASSPDRGGAFF
16	.	TRBJ1-4	TRBD1	TRBV5-1	CASSLEPRGPLEKLFF
14	.	TRBJ2-7	.	TRBV5-8	CASSLRAEQDEQYF
15	.	TRBJ2-2	TRBD2	TRBV30	CAWTSGIGANGELFF
14	.	TRBJ1-2	.	TRBV3-1/TRBV3-2	CASSQGGGNYGYTF